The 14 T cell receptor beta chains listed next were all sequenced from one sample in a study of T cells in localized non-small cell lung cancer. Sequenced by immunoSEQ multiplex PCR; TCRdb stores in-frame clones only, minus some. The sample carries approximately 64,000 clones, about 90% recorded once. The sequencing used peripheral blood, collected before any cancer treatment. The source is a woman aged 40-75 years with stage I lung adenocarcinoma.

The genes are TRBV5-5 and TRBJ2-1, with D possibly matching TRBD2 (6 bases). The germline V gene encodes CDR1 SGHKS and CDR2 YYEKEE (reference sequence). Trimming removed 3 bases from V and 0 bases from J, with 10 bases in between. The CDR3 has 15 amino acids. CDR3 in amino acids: CASSSSGVSYNEQFF. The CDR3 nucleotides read TGTGCCAGCAGCTCCTCGGGAGTCTCCTACAATGAGCAGTTCTTC.

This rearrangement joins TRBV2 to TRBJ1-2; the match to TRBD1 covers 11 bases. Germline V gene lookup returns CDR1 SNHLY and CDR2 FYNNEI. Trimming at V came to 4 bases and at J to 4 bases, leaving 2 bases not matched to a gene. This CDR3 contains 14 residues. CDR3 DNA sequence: TGTGCCAGCAGTGGGACAGGGGGCATCTATGGCTACACCTTC. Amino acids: CASSGTGGIYGYTF.

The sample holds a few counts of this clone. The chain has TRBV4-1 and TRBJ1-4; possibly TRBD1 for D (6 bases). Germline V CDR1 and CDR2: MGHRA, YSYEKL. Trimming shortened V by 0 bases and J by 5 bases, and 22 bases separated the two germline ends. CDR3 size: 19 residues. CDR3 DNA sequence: TGCGCCAGCAGCCAAGAAGAAAGGGGGAGGGGATGGGGCAATGAAAAACTGTTTTTT. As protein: CASSQEERGRGWGNEKLFF.

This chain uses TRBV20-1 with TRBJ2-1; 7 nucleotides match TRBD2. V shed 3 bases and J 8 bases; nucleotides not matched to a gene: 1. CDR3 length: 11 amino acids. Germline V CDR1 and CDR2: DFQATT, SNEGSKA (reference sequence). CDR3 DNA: TGCAGTGCTAGGAGCGGGGATGAGCAGTTCTTC. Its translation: CSARSGDEQFF.

This CDR3 is CASSEIGRTGGYGYTF. The CDR3 DNA sequence: TGTGCCAGCAGTGAAATCGGTAGGACAGGGGGCTATGGCTACACCTTC. The V and J genes are TRBV6-1 and TRBJ1-2; 10 bases are a match to TRBD1. Germline lookup yields CDR1 MNHNS and CDR2 SASEGT. This CDR3 comprises 16 residues. J was trimmed by 4 bases and V by 2 bases; bases with no gene match: 7.

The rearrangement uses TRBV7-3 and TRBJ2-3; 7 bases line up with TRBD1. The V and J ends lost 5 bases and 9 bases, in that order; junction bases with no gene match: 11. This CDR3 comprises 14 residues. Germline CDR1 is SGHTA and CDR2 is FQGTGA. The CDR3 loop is CASSPETGLETQYF. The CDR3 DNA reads TGTGCCAGCAGCCCGGAGACAGGGCTGGAAACGCAGTATTTT.

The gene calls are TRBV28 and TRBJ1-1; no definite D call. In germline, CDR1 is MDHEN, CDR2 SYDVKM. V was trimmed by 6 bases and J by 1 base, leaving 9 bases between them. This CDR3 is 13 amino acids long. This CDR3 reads CASSPLGNTEAFF. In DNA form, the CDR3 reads TGTGCCAGCAGCCCCCTCGGGAACACTGAAGCTTTCTTT.

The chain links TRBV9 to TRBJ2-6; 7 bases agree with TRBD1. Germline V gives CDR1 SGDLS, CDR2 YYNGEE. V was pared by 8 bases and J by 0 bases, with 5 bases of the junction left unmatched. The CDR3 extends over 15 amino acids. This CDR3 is CASGQALSGANVLTF. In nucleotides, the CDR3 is TGTGCCAGTGGACAGGCGCTCTCTGGGGCCAACGTCCTGACTTTC. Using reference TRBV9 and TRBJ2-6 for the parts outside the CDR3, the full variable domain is DSGVTQTPKHLITATGQRVTLRCSPRSGDLSVYWYQQSLDQGLQFLIQYYNGEERAKGNILERFSAQQFPDLHSELNLSSLELGDSALYFCASGQALSGANVLTFGAGSRLTVL.

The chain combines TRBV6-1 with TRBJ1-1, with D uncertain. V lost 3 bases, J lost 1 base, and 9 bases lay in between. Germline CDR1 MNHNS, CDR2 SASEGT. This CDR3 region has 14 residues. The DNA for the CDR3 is TGTGCCAGCAGTGAGCCCGGCAAGAACACTGAAGCTTTCTTT. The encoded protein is CASSEPGKNTEAFF.

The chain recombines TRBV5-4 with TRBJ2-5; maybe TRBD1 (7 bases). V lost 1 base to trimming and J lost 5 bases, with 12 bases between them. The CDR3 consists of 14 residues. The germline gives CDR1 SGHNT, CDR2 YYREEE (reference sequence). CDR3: CASSLWRGRETQYF. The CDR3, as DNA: TGTGCCAGCAGCTTGTGGAGGGGGCGGGAGACCCAGTACTTC.

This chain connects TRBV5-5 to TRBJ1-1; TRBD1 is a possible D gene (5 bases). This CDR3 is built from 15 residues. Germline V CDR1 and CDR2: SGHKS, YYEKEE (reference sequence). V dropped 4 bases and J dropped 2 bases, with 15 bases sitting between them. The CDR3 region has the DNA TGTGCCAGCAGCCCGGGGGGATTACTTAACACTGAAGCTTTCTTT. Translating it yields CASSPGGLLNTEAFF.

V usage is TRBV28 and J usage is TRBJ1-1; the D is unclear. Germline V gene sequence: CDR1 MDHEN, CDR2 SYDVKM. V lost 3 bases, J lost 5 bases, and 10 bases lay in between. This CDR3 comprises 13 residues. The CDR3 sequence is CASSFERRTEAFF. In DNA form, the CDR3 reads TGTGCCAGCAGTTTTGAGAGGAGGACTGAAGCTTTCTTT. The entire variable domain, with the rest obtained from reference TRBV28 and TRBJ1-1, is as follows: DVKVTQSSRYLVKRTGEKVFLECVQDMDHENMFWYRQDPGLGLRLIYFSYDVKMKEKGDIPEGYSVSREKKERFSLILESASTNQTSMYLCASSFERRTEAFFGQGTRLTVV.

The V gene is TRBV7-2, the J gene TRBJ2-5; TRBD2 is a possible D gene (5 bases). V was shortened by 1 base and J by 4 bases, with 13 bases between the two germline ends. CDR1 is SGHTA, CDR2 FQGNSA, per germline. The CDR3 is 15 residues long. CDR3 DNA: TGTGCCAGCAGCTTAGTTGCCCGGAGGAGAGAGACCCAGTACTTC. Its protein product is CASSLVARRRETQYF.

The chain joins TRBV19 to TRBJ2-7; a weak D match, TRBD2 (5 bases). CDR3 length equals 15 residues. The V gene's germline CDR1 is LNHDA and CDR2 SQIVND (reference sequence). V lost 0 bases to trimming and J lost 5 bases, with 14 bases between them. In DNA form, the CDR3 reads TGTGCCAGTAGTATAGAGGAGGCGGATGGGAACGAGCAGTACTTC. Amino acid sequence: CASSIEEADGNEQYF.